One sample yielded the 14 T cell receptor beta chains listed below, sequenced in a study of beta chain features in type 1 diabetes. Study outcomes and limitations: Within each of all four CD4+ subsets, Type 1 diabetes patients had TCRB CDR3s that were moderately but significantly shorter.

Expressed TCRB transcripts were sequenced because the isolated RNA had all been reverse transcribed beforehand. Assay used: immunoSEQ multiplex PCR; TCRdb lists only in-frame clones, some missing. The table records 630,000 or so clones, around 15% of them present only once. These receptors have no known antigen. The specimen sequenced was naive CD4+ T cells from blood. These receptors all stem from a man aged 18 to 30 with type 1 diabetes.

This sequence joins TRBV7-2 and TRBJ1-2; 8 bases align to TRBD1. CDR1 is SGHTA, CDR2 FQGNSA, per germline. The CDR3 is made up of 14 amino acids. The trim removed 4 bases at V and 5 bases at J, leaving 6 bases unmatched. CDR3 protein: CASSSQDRVYGYTF. The CDR3, as DNA: TGTGCCAGCAGCTCGCAGGACAGGGTTTATGGCTACACCTTC.

The chain employs TRBV30 and TRBJ1-1; 11 positions match TRBD1. This CDR3 is 14 amino acids long. In germline, CDR1 is GTSNPN, CDR2 SVGIG (reference sequence). V trimming: 2 bases; J trimming: 6 bases; junction bases outside the gene matches: 5. The DNA of the CDR3 is TGTGCCTGGAGTACGGGACAGGGGGTTGCTGAAGCTTTCTTT. Amino acid sequence: CAWSTGQGVAEAFF.

This clone has only a few counts. The J gene is TRBJ2-2, the V gene TRBV6-5, with D unresolved. The ends were cut back, 5 bases at V and 8 bases at J, with 12 bases in the middle. CDR1 and CDR2 from the germline V gene are MNHEY and SVGAGI. CDR3 size: 13 residues. The CDR3 DNA reads as TGTGCCAGCAGTACCGCTGGACCTGGGGAGCTGTTTTTT. Translating it yields CASSTAGPGELFF.

This clone has a handful of counts. The V gene is TRBV29-1, the J gene TRBJ1-6; D gene ambiguous. CDR1 and CDR2 (germline): SQVTM, ANQGSEA. V gave up 6 bases and J gave up 5 bases, with 11 bases separating them. This CDR3 has 13 amino acids. CDR3 protein: CSVRTANNSPLHF. The DNA for the CDR3 is TGCAGCGTCAGGACGGCCAATAATTCACCCCTCCACTTT.

The genes are TRBV28 and TRBJ2-1; the D is unclear. The CDR3 length is 12 residues. CDR1 is MDHEN, CDR2 SYDVKM, per germline. Trimming took 5 bases from V and 8 from J, leaving 10 bases between them. The CDR3 region has the DNA TGTGCCAGCAGTGGGGTGGGCGATGAGCAGTTCTTC. Translating it yields CASSGVGDEQFF.

This clone was found a few times. This chain joins TRBV30 and TRBJ1-5, with TRBD1 identical over 8 bases. The CDR3 is 16 amino acids. In germline, CDR1 is GTSNPN, CDR2 SVGIG (reference sequence). J gave up 0 bases and V 1 base, and 5 bases lay outside the gene matches. CDR3 in amino acids: CAWSAYRGSSNQPQHF. DNA for the CDR3: TGTGCCTGGAGTGCGTACAGGGGGTCTAGCAATCAGCCCCAGCATTTT.

This clone was found a few times. Other nucleotide sequences from this sample produce the same CDR3. The chain links TRBV7-2 to TRBJ2-7; D is unresolved. This CDR3 contains 13 residues. From germline, CDR1 is SGHTA and CDR2 FQGNSA. The ends were cut back, 1 base at V and 4 bases at J, with 8 bases in the middle. The CDR3 is CASSLVVGYEQYF. The CDR3 DNA reads TGTGCCAGCAGCTTAGTTGTGGGATACGAGCAGTACTTC.

In this sample, this clone turned up a few times. The V gene is TRBV20-1, the J gene TRBJ2-7; D is undetermined. With 3 bases removed from V and 8 bases from J, the gap between germline ends came to 8 bases. The V gene's germline CDR1 is DFQATT and CDR2 SNEGSKA (reference sequence). The length of the CDR3 is 10 residues. CDR3 protein: CSASEGQQYF. CDR3 sequence (DNA): TGCAGTGCTAGTGAAGGACAGCAGTACTTC.

Only a few counts were recorded for this clone. This chain uses TRBV7-9 with TRBJ2-2; 7 nucleotides agree with TRBD2. V trimming: 5 bases; J trimming: 1 base; junction bases outside the gene matches: 4. This CDR3 has 15 amino acids. The germline V gene encodes CDR1 SEHNR and CDR2 FQNEAQ (reference sequence). In DNA, the CDR3 is TGTGCCAGCAGCGCGCTAGCGGTGAACACCGGGGAGCTGTTTTTT. Its translation is CASSALAVNTGELFF.

This clone has only one observation. The rearrangement links TRBV15 to TRBJ2-7, with 14 bases that match TRBD2. V was pared by 0 bases and J by 3 bases, with 1 base of the junction left unmatched. CDR3 length: 16 amino acids. Germline CDR1 and CDR2: LNHNV and YYDKDF (reference sequence). The CDR3 nucleotides are TGTGCCACCAGCAGAGACGGGACTAGCGGGGGCTACGAGCAGTACTTC. As protein: CATSRDGTSGGYEQYF. Based on the CDR3 plus reference TRBV15 and TRBJ2-7, the full variable domain is DAMVIQNPRYQVTQFGKPVTLSCSQTLNHNVMYWYQQKSSQAPKLLFHYYDKDFNNEADTPDNFQSRRPNTSFCFLDIRSPGLGDTAMYLCATSRDGTSGGYEQYFGPGTRLTVT.

The rearrangement uses TRBV2 and TRBJ2-2; D ambiguous. Trimming pared 6 bases from V and 3 bases from J, leaving 8 bases between. The germline V gene encodes CDR1 SNHLY and CDR2 FYNNEI. There are 13 residues in the CDR3. The CDR3 DNA reads as TGTGCCAGCAGCAGGCAGGACACCGGGGAGCTGTTTTTT. Its protein is CASSRQDTGELFF.

A word on this clone: The sample carries other DNA sequences with the same CDR3. The rearrangement links TRBV29-1 to TRBJ1-1; D ambiguous. CDR1 is SQVTM and CDR2 is ANQGSEA in the germline V gene. The length of the CDR3 is 10 residues. Trimming left V 7 bases short and J 7 bases short, with 10 bases between. CDR3 loop: CSAARVEAFF. CDR3 DNA sequence: TGCAGCGCCGCCCGAGTTGAAGCTTTCTTT.

The rearrangement uses TRBV6-6 and TRBJ2-5; D assignment may be TRBD1 or TRBD2 (5 bases each). V gave up 7 bases and J gave up 5 bases, with 14 bases separating them. The germline CDR1 and CDR2 sequences are MNHNY and SVGAGI (reference sequence). The CDR3 has 13 residues. CDR3 nucleotides: TGTGCCAGCAACTACTGGGGGTTTGAGACCCAGTACTTC. Its protein is CASNYWGFETQYF.

This rearrangement joins TRBV7-2 to TRBJ1-1, with D perhaps matching TRBD1 (5 bases). CDR1 is SGHTA, CDR2 FQGNSA, per germline. CDR3 length: 15 amino acids. Trimming took off 5 bases at V and 1 base at J, with 14 bases between the two ends. The CDR3 DNA sequence: TGTGCCAGCAGCCCCCGGGGCATCTCGAACACTGAAGCTTTCTTT. It yields the protein CASSPRGISNTEAFF. Supplemented by reference TRBV7-2 and TRBJ1-1, the full variable domain reads GAGVSQSPSNKVTEKGKDVELRCDPISGHTALYWYRQSLGQGLEFLIYFQGNSAPDKSGLPSDRFSAERTGGSVSTLTIQRTQQEDSAVYLCASSPRGISNTEAFFGQGTRLTVV.